The 11 T cell receptor beta chains below come from one sample, sequenced in a study of CD8+ T cells in alopecia areata. The sequencing template was cDNA reverse transcribed from extracted RNA. Some clones are missing from TCRdb's copy, which holds only in-frame ones; the method was immunoSEQ multiplex PCR. The sample has about 140,000 clones, around 50% seen once. The material was CD4+ T cells sorted from blood, obtained at week 0. These receptors were obtained from a human donor with alopecia areata.

The rearrangement uses TRBV13 and TRBJ1-2, with TRBD1 identical over 9 bases. V was pared by 5 bases and J by 11 bases, with 9 bases of the junction left unmatched. The CDR3 covers 13 residues. Germline CDR1 and CDR2: PRHDT and FYEKMQ (reference sequence). The CDR3 protein is CASSPGTGPSYTF. CDR3 DNA: TGTGCCAGCAGCCCCGGGACAGGGCCGAGTTACACCTTC. Drawing the rest from reference TRBV13 and TRBJ1-2, the complete variable domain is AAGVIQSPRHLIKEKRETATLKCYPIPRHDTVYWYQQGPGQDPQFLISFYEKMQSDKGSIPDRFSAQQFSDYHSELNMSSLELGDSALYFCASSPGTGPSYTFGSGTRLTVV.

J is TRBJ2-5 and V is TRBV18, with a tentative D call TRBD1 (6 bases). Germline V lookup: CDR1 KGHSH, CDR2 LQKENI. This CDR3 comprises 13 residues. Trimming cost V 6 bases and J 2 bases, with 10 bases left between them. CDR3 protein: CASSTGQQETQYF. CDR3 nucleotides: TGTGCCAGCTCGACCGGACAGCAAGAGACCCAGTACTTC.

Only one count was recorded for this clone. This chain links TRBV2 with TRBJ2-1, with 11 bases aligning to TRBD2. The CDR3 has 15 amino acids. The V gene's germline CDR1 is SNHLY and CDR2 FYNNEI. V dropped 10 bases and J dropped 4; count of bases not matched to a gene: 9. CDR3 sequence (DNA): TGTGCCACAACTCCGGGACTAGCGGAATACAATGAGCAGTTCTTC. It encodes CATTPGLAEYNEQFF.

There are a few counts of this clone. V and J are TRBV19 and TRBJ1-2; D ambiguous. From germline, CDR1 is LNHDA and CDR2 SQIVND (reference sequence). The CDR3 totals 12 residues. The V gene lost 4 bases and the J gene lost 2 bases, with 5 bases spanning the gap. The CDR3 here is CASSKPNYGYTF. Written as DNA, the CDR3 is TGTGCCAGTAGTAAACCCAACTATGGCTACACCTTC.

The chain has TRBV7-2 and TRBJ2-5; 11 bases align to TRBD2. The CDR3 has 18 residues. Germline lookup yields CDR1 SGHTA and CDR2 FQGNSA. V trimming: 5 bases; J trimming: 1 base; junction bases outside the gene matches: 12. The chain's CDR3 is CASSRTPLAGAFQETQYF. The CDR3 nucleotides are TGTGCCAGCAGCCGCACCCCACTAGCGGGGGCCTTCCAAGAGACCCAGTACTTC.

The chain employs TRBV29-1 and TRBJ2-7, with D uncertain. CDR3 length: 11 residues. From germline, CDR1 is SQVTM and CDR2 ANQGSEA. V lost 0 bases to trimming and J lost 7 bases, with 7 bases between them. The CDR3 is CSVEDLEEQYF. The CDR3 DNA sequence: TGCAGCGTTGAAGATCTTGAGGAGCAGTACTTC.

This chain joins TRBV6-6 and TRBJ2-7; possible D gene TRBD1, 7 bases. The CDR3 runs to 16 residues. From germline, CDR1 is MNHNY and CDR2 SVGAGI (reference sequence). Deletions cut 0 bases from V and 0 bases from J, with 12 bases between. The CDR3 loop is CASSYSGGQLSYEQYF. CDR3 bases: TGTGCCAGCAGTTACTCGGGGGGACAGCTCTCCTACGAGCAGTACTTC.

V gene TRBV5-4 combines with J gene TRBJ2-3, with 9 bases matching TRBD2. The CDR3 length is 19 residues. Trimming at V came to 4 bases and at J to 1 base, leaving 16 bases not matched to a gene. Germline-derived CDR1 and CDR2 are SGHNT and YYREEE (reference sequence). CDR3 loop: CASSPGWGGGAGGTDTQYF. CDR3 in DNA: TGTGCCAGCAGCCCCGGATGGGGCGGGGGGGCCGGGGGCACAGATACGCAGTATTTT.

V usage is TRBV19 and J usage is TRBJ1-5; TRBD1 might be the D (6 bases). Between the trimmed V and J ends, which lost 6 bases and 11 bases, there was a span of 23 bases. Per germline, CDR1 LNHDA and CDR2 SQIVND (reference sequence). The CDR3 is 15 residues long. The CDR3 DNA sequence: TGTGCCAGTAGCACTGGGGACACGTCTCTGTTGGCCCAGCATTTT. It encodes CASSTGDTSLLAQHF. The full variable domain, rest sourced from reference TRBV19 and TRBJ1-5, is DGGITQSPKYLFRKEGQNVTLSCEQNLNHDAMYWYRQDPGQGLRLIYYSQIVNDFQKGDIAEGYSVSREKKESFPLTVTSAQKNPTAFYLCASSTGDTSLLAQHFGDGTRLSIL.

This chain connects TRBV14 to TRBJ1-2, with TRBD1 as a possible D gene (5 bases). Germline V gives CDR1 SGHDN, CDR2 FVKESK. Trimming cost V 1 base and J 8 bases, with 14 bases left between them. The CDR3 spans 14 residues. CDR3 coding DNA: TGTGCCAGCAGCCAAGTCGGGGCCTTGGAGGGCTACACCTTC. This sequence encodes CASSQVGALEGYTF.

The chain is built from TRBV7-8 and TRBJ2-7; the D gene is possibly TRBD2 (5 bases). CDR1 is SGHVS, CDR2 FQNEAQ, per germline. The CDR3 runs to 14 residues. Trimming took off 3 bases at V and 4 bases at J, with 13 bases between the two ends. The CDR3 nucleotides read TGTGCCAGCAGCTTGGGCAGACTAATTTACGAGCAGTACTTC. It yields the protein CASSLGRLIYEQYF. Together with reference TRBV7-8 and TRBJ2-7, the CDR3 gives the full variable domain: GAGVSQSPRYKVAKRGQDVALRCDPISGHVSLFWYQQALGQGPEFLTYFQNEAQLDKSGLPSDRFFAERPEGSVSTLKIQRTQQEDSAVYLCASSLGRLIYEQYFGPGTRLTVT.